This T cell receptor (beta chain) was captured in a study of Ad26.COV2.S vaccination and SARS-CoV-2 variants. Overall study results and limits: Participants given vaccine showed non-spike TCR breadth similar to that of placebo recipients.

Assay: immunoSEQ multiplex PCR; the TCRdb copy retains only in-frame clones and omits some. The sample comprises some 350,000 clones, 85% to 90% of which are singletons, and around 5.5% rests with the top ten. From germline, CDR1 is SGHTA and CDR2 FQGTGA. V lost 3 bases and J 2 bases, leaving 27 bases between the germline ends. The length of the CDR3 is 20 residues. The treatment: over 15 received Ad26.COV2.S at low or high dose, single or two shots; about 5 received placebo; per-sample allocation not given. Specimen acquisition occurred on day 63 following the initial vaccine or placebo injection. Note on this clone: Its cognate antigen is unknown.

The origin of this receptor is a person aged 18 to 65 who received the Ad26.COV2.S COVID-19 vaccine or a placebo. The chain combines TRBV7-3 with TRBJ2-3; no clear D gene. The starting material was peripheral blood, obtained in a trial of Ad26.COV2.S vaccine versus placebo. The CDR3 region has the DNA TGTGCCAGCAGCTTCCCATATGGTTCCTATGAAGCAGGTCACACAGATACGCAGTATTTT. Translated: CASSFPYGSYEAGHTDTQYF.